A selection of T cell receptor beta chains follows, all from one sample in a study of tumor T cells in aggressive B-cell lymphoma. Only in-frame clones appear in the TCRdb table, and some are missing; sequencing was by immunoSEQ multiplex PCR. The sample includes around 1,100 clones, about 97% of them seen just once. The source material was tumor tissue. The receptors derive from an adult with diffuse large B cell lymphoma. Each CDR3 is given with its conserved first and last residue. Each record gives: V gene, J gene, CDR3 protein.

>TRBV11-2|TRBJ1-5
CASSLTEGGQPQHF
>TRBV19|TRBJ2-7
CASSHRGTGDYEQYF
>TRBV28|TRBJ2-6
CATTTGANVLTF
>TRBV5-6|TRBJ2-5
CASSFWERETQYF
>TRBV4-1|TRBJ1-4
CASSQNPFAGTRAGELFF
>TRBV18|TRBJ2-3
CASSPGQDITDTQYF
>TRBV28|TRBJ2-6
CATLGAGANVLTF
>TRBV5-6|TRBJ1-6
CASSSSMGQLNSPLHF
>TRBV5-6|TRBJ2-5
CASSREQGGLETQYF
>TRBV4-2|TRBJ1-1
CASSQAVGWAMNTEAFF
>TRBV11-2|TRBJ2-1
CASSSGLALKGHEQFF
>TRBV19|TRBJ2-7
CASSIDPGRSYEQYF
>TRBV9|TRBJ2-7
CASSVDEGYEQYF
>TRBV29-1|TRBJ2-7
CSVGQGLYEQYF
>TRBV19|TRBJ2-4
CASSPRDTLLAGYF
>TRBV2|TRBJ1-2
CASSEGPVNGYTF
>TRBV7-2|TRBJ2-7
CASSLGSGTSGTYEQYF
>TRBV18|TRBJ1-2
CASSPPLTGPHYTGYTF
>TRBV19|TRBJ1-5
CASRDRTHPNQPQHF
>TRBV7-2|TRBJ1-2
CASSLEGGRYGYTF
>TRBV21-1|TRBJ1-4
CASSNGGGYLATNEKLFF
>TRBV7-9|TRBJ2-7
CASSLAGEHEQYF
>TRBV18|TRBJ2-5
CASSPPGGGYQETQYF
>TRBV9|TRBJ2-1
CASSEEGTSPVSVNEQFF
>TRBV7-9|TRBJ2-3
CASSLVRTDTQYF
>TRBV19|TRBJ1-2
CASSSGQAIGVHYGYTF
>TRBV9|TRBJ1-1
CASSVGQGTTEAFF
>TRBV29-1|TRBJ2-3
CSVEDRAGGVQDTQYF
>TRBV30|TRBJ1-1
CAWTRGDTEAFF